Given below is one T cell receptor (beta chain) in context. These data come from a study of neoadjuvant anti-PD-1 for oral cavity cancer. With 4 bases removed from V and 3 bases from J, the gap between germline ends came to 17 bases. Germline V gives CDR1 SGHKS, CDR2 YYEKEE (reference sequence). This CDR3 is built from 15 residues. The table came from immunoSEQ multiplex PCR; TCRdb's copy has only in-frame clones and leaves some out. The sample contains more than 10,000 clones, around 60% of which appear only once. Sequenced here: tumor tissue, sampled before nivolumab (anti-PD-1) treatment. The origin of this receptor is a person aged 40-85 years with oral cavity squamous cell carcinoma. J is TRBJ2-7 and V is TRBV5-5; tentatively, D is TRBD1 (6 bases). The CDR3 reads CASSPGSGAGYEQYF. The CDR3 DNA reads TGTGCCAGCAGCCCGGGGTCAGGGGCGGGCTACGAGCAGTACTTC.